This T cell receptor (beta chain) was sequenced in a study of shared T cell receptors in the human thymus. This clone is a singleton in its sample. Some clones are missing from TCRdb's copy, which holds only in-frame ones; the method was immunoSEQ multiplex PCR. The repertoire holds roughly 710,000 clones, with approximately 83% as singletons. The CDR3 contains 14 residues. Germline loops: CDR1 SGHVS, CDR2 FQNEAQ. V lost 4 bases and J lost 1; bases outside the gene matches: 3. This sample was also put to use in a study of human thymus T cells. According to that study: Having corrective surgery for congenital heart defects, healthy Finnish infants were the ones who donated. Thymic tissue was derived from resections collected during corrective heart surgery. Thymic and blood repertoires showed apparently biased V and J gene usage.

The V gene is TRBV7-8, the J gene TRBJ1-1; 7 bases are a match to TRBD1. The sequenced sample was thymocytes. This receptor was taken from a girl in the first two years of life with a congenital heart defect. CDR3 sequence reads: CASSSNRGNTEAFF. The CDR3, as DNA: TGTGCCAGCAGCTCCAACAGGGGGAACACTGAAGCTTTCTTT.